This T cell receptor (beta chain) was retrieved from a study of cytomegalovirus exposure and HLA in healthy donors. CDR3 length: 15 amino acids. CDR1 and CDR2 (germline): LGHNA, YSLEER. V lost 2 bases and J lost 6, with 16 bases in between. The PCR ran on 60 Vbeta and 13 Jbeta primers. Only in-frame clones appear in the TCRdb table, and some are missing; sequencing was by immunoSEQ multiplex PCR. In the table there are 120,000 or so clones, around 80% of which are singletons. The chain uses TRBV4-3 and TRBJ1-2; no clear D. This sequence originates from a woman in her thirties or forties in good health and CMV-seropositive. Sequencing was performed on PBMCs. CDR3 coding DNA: TGCGCCAGCAGCCAATCTGATGTTGGAGGGAATGGCTACACCTTC. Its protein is CASSQSDVGGNGYTF.